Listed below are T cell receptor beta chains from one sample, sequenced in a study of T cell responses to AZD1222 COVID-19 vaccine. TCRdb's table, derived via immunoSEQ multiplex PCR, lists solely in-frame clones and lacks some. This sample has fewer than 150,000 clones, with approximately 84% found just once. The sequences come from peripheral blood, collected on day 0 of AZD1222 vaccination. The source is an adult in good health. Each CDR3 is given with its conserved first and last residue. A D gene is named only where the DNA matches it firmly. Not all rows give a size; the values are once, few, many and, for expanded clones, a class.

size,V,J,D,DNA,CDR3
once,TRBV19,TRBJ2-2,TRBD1,TGTGCCAGTAGCTGGACAGGGGTAGGGACCGGGGAGCTGTTTTTT,CASSWTGVGTGELFF
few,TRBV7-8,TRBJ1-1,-,TGTGCCAGCAGCCCGGGACGGCTGAACACTGAAGCTTTCTTT,CASSPGRLNTEAFF
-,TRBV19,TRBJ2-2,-,TGTGCCAGAATCGGGCGGCAGGGAAAGAACACCGGGGAGCTGTTTTTT,CARIGRQGKNTGELFF
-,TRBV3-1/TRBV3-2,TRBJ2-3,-,TGTGCCAGCAGCCAAGATTTGGGTCCCAGCACAGATACGCAGTATTTT,CASSQDLGPSTDTQYF
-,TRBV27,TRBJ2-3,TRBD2,TGTGCCAGCAGTTTCGGGGGGGCACTAGCGGGCACAGATACGCAGTATTTT,CASSFGGALAGTDTQYF
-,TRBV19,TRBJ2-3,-,TGTGCCAGTAACCGCAGGACCGGGGTATCAGATACGCAGTATTTT,CASNRRTGVSDTQYF
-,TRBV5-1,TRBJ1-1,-,TGCGCCAGCAGCTTGTCCCCACTCGGCACTGAAGCTTTCTTT,CASSLSPLGTEAFF
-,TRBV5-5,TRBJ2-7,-,TGTGCCAGCAGCTTGGGTGAGTCCTTCTACGAGCAGTACTTC,CASSLGESFYEQYF
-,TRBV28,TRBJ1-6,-,TGTGCCAGCAGGGCCAGAGGGACGGAGGGTTCACCCCTCCACTTT,CASRARGTEGSPLHF
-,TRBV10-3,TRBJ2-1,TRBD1,TGTGCCATCAGTGTGGCAGGGGGTGTCCGCAATGAGCAGTTCTTC,CAISVAGGVRNEQFF
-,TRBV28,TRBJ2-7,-,TGTGCCAGCAGTAACCCTAGAGGCTACGAGCAGTACTTC,CASSNPRGYEQYF
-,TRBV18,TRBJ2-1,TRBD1,TGTGCCAGCTCACCCCCCGGGACAGGAGGTTCCAATGAGCAGTTCTTC,CASSPPGTGGSNEQFF
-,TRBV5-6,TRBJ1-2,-,TGTGCCAGCAGCTTGTCGGCAGGGCCCTGGCATGGCTACACCTTC,CASSLSAGPWHGYTF
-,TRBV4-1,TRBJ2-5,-,TGCGCCAGCAGCCGGGGGCAGGGGCTAGAGACCCAGTACTTC,CASSRGQGLETQYF
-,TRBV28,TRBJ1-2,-,TGTGCCAGCCGCCGCGCTGGTGGCTACACCTTC,CASRRAGGYTF
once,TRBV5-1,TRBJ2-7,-,TGCGCCAGCAGCTCCCAGGGAGCCTCCGACGAGCAGTACTTC,CASSSQGASDEQYF
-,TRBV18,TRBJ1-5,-,TGTGCCAGCTCACCGTTTGACAGCTATCAGCCCCAGCATTTT,CASSPFDSYQPQHF
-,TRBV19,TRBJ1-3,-,TGTGCCAGTAGCGAGACCCGCCCAGGGGCGGGAAACACCATATATTTT,CASSETRPGAGNTIYF
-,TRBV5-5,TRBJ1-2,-,TGTGCCAGCAGCCGGGACATGGGCTACACCTTC,CASSRDMGYTF
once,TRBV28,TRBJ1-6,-,TGTGCCAGCAGTCCCCAGGGCTCCTATAATTCACCCCTCCACTTT,CASSPQGSYNSPLHF
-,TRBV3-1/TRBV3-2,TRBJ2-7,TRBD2,TGTGCCAGCAGCCGAAATACGGGACTAGCGACTTACGAGCAGTACTTC,CASSRNTGLATYEQYF
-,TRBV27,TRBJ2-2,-,TGTGCCAGCAGTCCCTACAACACCGGGGAGCTGTTTTTT,CASSPYNTGELFF
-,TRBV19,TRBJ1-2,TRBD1,TGTGCCAGTAGTATAGATCAGACAGGGAGCTATGGCTACACCTTC,CASSIDQTGSYGYTF
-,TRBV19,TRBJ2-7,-,TGTGCCAGTAGTATTTATTCCGCATACGAGCAGTACTTC,CASSIYSAYEQYF
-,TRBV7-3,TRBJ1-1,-,TGTGCCAGCGGCCCTGGCGACACTGAAGCTTTCTTT,CASGPGDTEAFF
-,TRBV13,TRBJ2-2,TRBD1,TGTGCCAGCAGCTTAGGTCAGGGGGCAGGCACCGGGGAGCTGTTTTTT,CASSLGQGAGTGELFF
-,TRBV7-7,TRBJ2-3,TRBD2,TGTGCTAGCAGCTTAGGACTAGCGGGAGGCACAGATACGCAGTATTTT,CASSLGLAGGTDTQYF
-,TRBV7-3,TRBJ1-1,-,TGTGCCAGCAGCTTAGGCCTAGGGGGGAACACTGAAGCTTTCTTT,CASSLGLGGNTEAFF
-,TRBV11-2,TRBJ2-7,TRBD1,TGTGCCAGCAGCTTGGGACAGGGAGGCGAGCAGTACTTC,CASSLGQGGEQYF
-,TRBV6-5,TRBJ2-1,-,TGTGCCACCCACCAGTTCAATGAGCAGTTCTTC,CATHQFNEQFF
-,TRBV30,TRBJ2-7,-,TGTGCCTGGAGTGGAGGGGGGTTATACGAGCAGTACTTC,CAWSGGGLYEQYF
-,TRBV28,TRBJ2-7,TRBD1,TGTGCCAGCAGTTCCACCGGGACAGGGGTCTACGAGCAGTACTTC,CASSSTGTGVYEQYF
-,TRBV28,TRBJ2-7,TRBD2,TGTGCCAGCAGTTCACGGACTAGCGGGGGGGTTTACGAGCAGTACTTC,CASSSRTSGGVYEQYF
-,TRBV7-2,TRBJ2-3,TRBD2,TGTGCCAGCAGCTTAGCGAGGCTAGCGGCTAGCACAGATACGCAGTATTTT,CASSLARLAASTDTQYF
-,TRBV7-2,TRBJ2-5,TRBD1,TGTGCCAGCAGTTGGGACAGGGGCTCGGAGACCCAGTACTTC,CASSWDRGSETQYF
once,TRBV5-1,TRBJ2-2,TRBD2,TGCGCCAGCAGCCAAGGGACTAGCGTCCGCACCGGGGAGCTGTTTTTT,CASSQGTSVRTGELFF
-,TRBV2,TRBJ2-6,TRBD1,TGTGCCTCGACACCCCAGGGGGCGGGCGCCAACGTCCTGACTTTC,CASTPQGAGANVLTF
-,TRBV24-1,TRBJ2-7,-,TGTGCCACCAGTCCACCCTCCGGCGAGCAGTACTTC,CATSPPSGEQYF
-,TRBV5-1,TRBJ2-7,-,TGCGCCAGCAGCTTGGAATCCGTAGGGGCGGGTTACGAGCAGTACTTC,CASSLESVGAGYEQYF
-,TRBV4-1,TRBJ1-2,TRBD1,TGCGCCAGCAGCCAAGAGACAGGGGGGGATAACTATGGCTACACCTTC,CASSQETGGDNYGYTF
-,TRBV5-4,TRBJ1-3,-,TGTGCCAGCAGCTTAGACCGAAACACCATATATTTT,CASSLDRNTIYF
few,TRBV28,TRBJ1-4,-,TGTGCCAGCAGTTTATCGGGACTAGGTGTTGAAAAACTGTTTTTT,CASSLSGLGVEKLFF
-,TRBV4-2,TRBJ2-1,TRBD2,TGTGCCAGCAGCCCAACCTTAGCGGGAGACACCTACAATGAGCAGTTCTTC,CASSPTLAGDTYNEQFF
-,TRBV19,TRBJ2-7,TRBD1,TGTGCCAGTAGTGCCTTCGGACAGGAGTACTACGAGCAGTACTTC,CASSAFGQEYYEQYF
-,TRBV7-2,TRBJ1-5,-,TGTGCCAGCCGGGGGGCGGGGGGCAATCAGCCCCAGCATTTT,CASRGAGGNQPQHF
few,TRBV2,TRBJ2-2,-,TGTGCCAGCAGGAAGGAGGGGGCAACCACCGGGGAGCTGTTTTTT,CASRKEGATTGELFF
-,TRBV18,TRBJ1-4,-,TGTGCCAGCTCACCTATGGATAGTAATGAAAAACTGTTTTTT,CASSPMDSNEKLFF
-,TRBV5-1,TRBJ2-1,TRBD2,TGCGCCAGCAGCATAGGGGCGGGGGGGCCAGGTAATGAGCAGTTCTTC,CASSIGAGGPGNEQFF
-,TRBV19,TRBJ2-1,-,TGTGCCAGTAGTATAGGTGGGACGGTGACATACAATGAGCAGTTCTTC,CASSIGGTVTYNEQFF
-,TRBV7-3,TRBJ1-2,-,TGTGCCAGCAGCCTGGGGGGAATGGATGGCTACACCTTC,CASSLGGMDGYTF
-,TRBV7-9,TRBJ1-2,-,TGTGCTGGGGGGGGCTCTGGCTACACCTTC,CAGGGSGYTF
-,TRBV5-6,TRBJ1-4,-,TGTGCCAGCAGCTTGGTACAGGGAATAGGAGAAAAACTGTTTTTT,CASSLVQGIGEKLFF
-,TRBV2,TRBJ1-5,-,TGTGCCAGCAGCAAAGGCCCTGGGGGTCAGCCCCAGCATTTT,CASSKGPGGQPQHF
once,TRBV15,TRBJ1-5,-,TGTGCCACCAGCAGAGATCAATCGGGGGGAGCCAATCAGCCCCAGCATTTT,CATSRDQSGGANQPQHF
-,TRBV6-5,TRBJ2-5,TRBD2,TGTGCCAGCAGTTACTCGATTTCTAGCGGCCAAGAGACCCAGTACTTC,CASSYSISSGQETQYF